One and the same sample provided the 28 T cell receptor beta chains below, sequenced in a study of blood T cell repertoires in COVID-19. Generated by immunoSEQ multiplex PCR, the TCRdb table keeps only in-frame clones and is missing some. The table records about 140,000 clones, more than 60% of them present only once. The specimen was peripheral blood. The receptor source for this set is a woman aged 50 to 60 with active or convalescent COVID-19.

The rearrangement links TRBV30 to TRBJ1-4; TRBD1 is a possible D gene (5 bases). The CDR3 has 15 residues. The ends were cut back, 4 bases at V and 7 bases at J, with 19 bases in the middle. The germline V gene has CDR1 GTSNPN and CDR2 SVGIG (reference sequence). The CDR3 DNA is TGTGCCTGGACCCCCGGGGGACTGCTGGGTGAAAAACTGTTTTTT. Translating gives CAWTPGGLLGEKLFF.

J is TRBJ2-1 and V is TRBV3-1 (or the pseudogene TRBV3-2); 7 bases align to TRBD1. J was trimmed by 6 bases and V by 1 base; bases with no gene match: 6. The CDR3 length is 15 residues. Germline V gene lookup returns CDR1 LGHDT and CDR2 YNNKEL (reference sequence). CDR3 coding DNA: TGTGCCAGCAGCCAAGGGGGACAGATTTTCAATGAGCAGTTCTTC. Its translation: CASSQGGQIFNEQFF.

V and J are TRBV7-2 and TRBJ2-7, with TRBD1 matching 7 bases. Germline assignment: CDR1 SGHTA and CDR2 FQGNSA. The length of the CDR3 is 16 residues. The ends lost 4 bases at V and 1 base at J; junction bases unmatched: 10. The CDR3 nucleotides read TGTGCCAGCAGCTCATCGGTCAGGGGGAGTTCCTACGAGCAGTACTTC. The encoded protein is CASSSSVRGSSYEQYF.

The sample holds many counts of this clone. The chain links TRBV18 to TRBJ1-6; 9 nucleotides agree with TRBD1. This CDR3 has 16 amino acids. The V and J ends lost 6 bases and 7 bases, in that order; junction bases with no gene match: 10. Germline V CDR1 and CDR2: KGHSH, LQKENI. The CDR3 DNA reads TGTGCCAGCTCCCTACCCGGGACAGGGTGGAATTCACCCCTCCACTTT. It specifies CASSLPGTGWNSPLHF. Combining the CDR3 with reference TRBV18 and TRBJ1-6 gives the whole variable domain NAGVMQNPRHLVRRRGQEARLRCSPMKGHSHVYWYRQLPEEGLKFMVYLQKENIIDESGMPKERFSAEFPKEGPSILRIQQVVRGDSAAYFCASSLPGTGWNSPLHFGNGTRLTVT.

This clone was seen a few times. The rearrangement uses TRBV5-1 and TRBJ1-5; D is perhaps TRBD1 (6 bases). The V end was cut by 4 bases, the J end by 4 bases, with 9 bases between. This CDR3 has 13 amino acids. CDR1 and CDR2 (germline): SGHRS, YFSETQ. The CDR3 is CASSPTGNQPQHF. The CDR3 DNA reads TGCGCCAGCAGCCCCACAGGGAATCAGCCCCAGCATTTT. Variable domain in full (rest from reference TRBV5-1 and TRBJ1-5): KAGVTQTPRYLIKTRGQQVTLSCSPISGHRSVSWYQQTPGQGLQFLFEYFSETQRNKGNFPGRFSGRQFSNSRSEMNVSTLELGDSALYLCASSPTGNQPQHFGDGTRLSIL.

The chain links TRBV7-2 to TRBJ1-4; D call uncertain. The CDR3 runs to 13 residues. Germline-derived CDR1 and CDR2 are SGHTA and FQGNSA. V lost 1 base and J lost 8, with 8 bases in between. The CDR3: CASSLGPREKLFF. The DNA of the CDR3 is TGTGCCAGCAGCTTAGGGCCGAGGGAAAAACTGTTTTTT.

This chain uses TRBV30 with TRBJ1-5, with unresolved D. CDR1 is GTSNPN and CDR2 is SVGIG in the germline V gene (reference sequence). Trimming took 3 bases from V and 0 from J, leaving 9 bases between them. The CDR3 totals 14 residues. CDR3 protein: CAWRPGYSNQPQHF. CDR3 DNA: TGTGCCTGGAGGCCGGGGTATAGCAATCAGCCCCAGCATTTT.

The chain links TRBV5-6 to TRBJ2-5, with D possibly TRBD1 on 7 matching bases. Germline CDR1 SGHDT, CDR2 YYEEEE. The CDR3 sequence is 16 residues long. The V end lost 3 bases, the J end lost 2 bases, and 17 bases lay between the germline ends. CDR3 residues: CASSSVRGAIQETQYF. CDR3 sequence (DNA): TGTGCCAGCAGCTCGGTCAGGGGGGCAATACAAGAGACCCAGTACTTC.

This chain links TRBV2 with TRBJ1-3; 8 nucleotides align to TRBD1. This CDR3 is built from 19 residues. Germline CDR1 and CDR2: SNHLY and FYNNEI. V was clipped by 2 bases and J by 0 bases; unmatched bases: 12. CDR3 amino acids: CASSERYGRGLHSGNTIYF. DNA of the CDR3: TGTGCCAGCAGTGAACGGTACGGCAGGGGGCTCCACTCTGGAAACACCATATATTTT.

V gene TRBV29-1 combines with J gene TRBJ2-1, with 9 bases matching TRBD2. Germline CDR1 is SQVTM and CDR2 is ANQGSEA. V trimming: 1 base; J trimming: 7 bases; junction bases outside the gene matches: 11. The CDR3 is made up of 16 amino acids. The DNA for the CDR3 is TGCAGCGTTGAAGGGCCCCTACGCGGGGGGGCGAATGAGCAGTTCTTC. This gives the protein CSVEGPLRGGANEQFF.

The chain employs TRBV13 and TRBJ2-1; TRBD2 matches at 10 bases. CDR1 is PRHDT, CDR2 FYEKMQ, per germline (reference sequence). Germline trimming cut 0 bases from V and 9 bases from J; bases unmatched to any gene: 5. The CDR3 extends over 15 amino acids. CDR3 nucleotides: TGTGCCAGCAGCTTAGGGTCTAGCGGGAGTACTGAGCAGTTCTTC. It specifies CASSLGSSGSTEQFF.

This clone was seen just once. The J gene is TRBJ2-7, the V gene TRBV7-2, with 10 bases lining up with TRBD2. V was clipped by 5 bases and J by 6 bases; unmatched bases: 16. Per the germline V gene, CDR1 is SGHTA and CDR2 is FQGNSA. The CDR3 contains 17 residues. CDR3 region: CASSPTLLAGRNGEQYF. The CDR3 region has the DNA TGTGCCAGCAGCCCCACACTACTAGCGGGAAGGAACGGCGAGCAGTACTTC.

In its sample, this clone was seen a few times. The chain has TRBV14 and TRBJ1-6; D is unclear. The CDR3 loop spans 13 amino acids. CDR1 and CDR2 from the germline V gene are SGHDN and FVKESK. Trimming took off 4 bases at V and 8 bases at J, with 9 bases between the two ends. For the CDR3, the DNA is TGTGCCAGCAGCCCCCAGGTTTATTCACCCCTCCACTTT. It yields the protein CASSPQVYSPLHF.

The chain recombines TRBV9 with TRBJ1-3; possible D gene TRBD1, 5 bases. Germline CDR1 reads SGDLS; CDR2 reads YYNGEE. This CDR3 is built from 15 residues. The V end lost 0 bases, the J end lost 0 bases, and 7 bases lay between the germline ends. CDR3 protein: CASSVGGNSGNTIYF. In DNA, the CDR3 is TGTGCCAGCAGCGTAGGGGGCAACTCTGGAAACACCATATATTTT.

The chain uses TRBV18 and TRBJ2-2; TRBD1 aligns across 8 bases. Germline CDR1 KGHSH, CDR2 LQKENI. J lost 3 bases, V lost 3 bases, and 6 bases had no gene match. This CDR3 is 16 amino acids long. The CDR3 DNA is TGTGCCAGCTCACCGCGGACAGGGAAGGACACCGGGGAGCTGTTTTTT. Translated, it gives CASSPRTGKDTGELFF. Variable domain in full (rest from reference TRBV18 and TRBJ2-2): NAGVMQNPRHLVRRRGQEARLRCSPMKGHSHVYWYRQLPEEGLKFMVYLQKENIIDESGMPKERFSAEFPKEGPSILRIQQVVRGDSAAYFCASSPRTGKDTGELFFGEGSRLTVL.

This clone was counted a few times. V usage is TRBV6-6 and J usage is TRBJ1-1; 9 bases fit TRBD1. The germline V gene has CDR1 MNHNY and CDR2 SVGAGI (reference sequence). J gave up 3 bases and V 2 bases, and 7 bases lay outside the gene matches. The CDR3 is 16 amino acids. DNA of the CDR3: TGTGCCAGCAGTTACCCGCGGACAGGGGCGGACACTGAAGCTTTCTTT. Its protein product is CASSYPRTGADTEAFF.

This chain joins TRBV2 and TRBJ2-5, with 8 bases that match TRBD2. The CDR3 runs 15 residues. The germline CDR1 and CDR2 sequences are SNHLY and FYNNEI. After removal of 7 bases from V and 2 bases from J, the junction contained 9 bases not matched to a gene. The CDR3 sequence: CASTRAGEGQETQYF. The CDR3 nucleotides are TGTGCCAGCACCCGAGCGGGAGAAGGACAAGAGACCCAGTACTTC.

This sequence joins TRBV3-1 (or the pseudogene TRBV3-2) and TRBJ1-6; 11 positions match TRBD1. The CDR3 is 16 amino acids. Germline CDR1 LGHDT, CDR2 YNNKEL (reference sequence). After removal of 0 bases from V and 11 bases from J, the junction contained 6 bases not matched to a gene. The DNA for the CDR3 is TGTGCCAGCAGCCAAGAGGGACAGGGGGTTGGGACACCCCTCCACTTT. This encodes CASSQEGQGVGTPLHF.

The rearrangement links TRBV11-2 to TRBJ2-3; TRBD2 matches at 10 bases. CDR3 length equals 17 residues. Trimming cost V 2 bases and J 3 bases; bases outside gene matches: 8. Germline V gene sequence: CDR1 SGHAT, CDR2 FQNNGV. In nucleotides, the CDR3 is TGTGCCAGCAGCTTAACCCCCGGACTAGCGGCAACAGATACGCAGTATTTT. This translates into CASSLTPGLAATDTQYF.

This rearrangement joins TRBV7-9 to TRBJ1-2, with D maybe TRBD1 (6 bases). The CDR3 consists of 13 residues. Germline CDR1 is SEHNR and CDR2 is FQNEAQ (reference sequence). The V gene lost 5 bases and the J gene lost 5 bases, with 12 bases spanning the gap. CDR3 in DNA: TGTGCCAGCAGCCCGACAGGTTATTATGGCTACACCTTC. The encoded protein is CASSPTGYYGYTF.

This clone was seen at least ten times. V and J are TRBV18 and TRBJ2-3; 16 bases are shared with TRBD2. The CDR3 consists of 20 residues. The trim removed 4 bases at V and 1 base at J, leaving 11 bases unmatched. Per germline, CDR1 KGHSH and CDR2 LQKENI. CDR3 in DNA: TGTGCCAGCTCACTTTCAGCCGGGACTAGCGGGAGGGGACGCACAGATACGCAGTATTTT. This gives the protein CASSLSAGTSGRGRTDTQYF.

DNA for the CDR3: TGTGCTAGTGGCTCCGGACAGGGGGCTTCACCCCTCCACTTT. Its protein product is CASGSGQGASPLHF. The chain employs TRBV12-5 and TRBJ1-6; the match to TRBD1 covers 11 bases. Germline CDR1 and CDR2: LGHNT and FRNRAP. The CDR3 sequence is 14 residues long. Germline trimming cut 6 bases from V and 9 bases from J; bases unmatched to any gene: 4.

J is TRBJ2-2 and V is TRBV29-1; the match to TRBD1 covers 10 bases. CDR3 length: 14 amino acids. Germline CDR1 SQVTM, CDR2 ANQGSEA. V trimming: 7 bases; J trimming: 2 bases; junction bases outside the gene matches: 4. The CDR3 is CSGGTGVNTGELFF. The DNA of the CDR3 is TGCAGCGGTGGGACAGGGGTAAACACCGGGGAGCTGTTTTTT.

This chain joins TRBV29-1 and TRBJ2-3; perhaps TRBD2 as D (7 bases). The CDR3 is made up of 16 amino acids. V was clipped by 7 bases and J by 2 bases, with 22 bases between them. Germline CDR1 SQVTM, CDR2 ANQGSEA. CDR3 nucleotides: TGCAGCGCCCGAAACGGGGGGCCCCGAGACACAGATACGCAGTATTTT. Protein: CSARNGGPRDTDTQYF.

This clone was seen a few times. The V call is TRBV29-1, the J call TRBJ2-7; a weak D match, TRBD2 (5 bases). The germline gives CDR1 SQVTM, CDR2 ANQGSEA. With 4 bases removed from V and 2 bases from J, the gap between germline ends came to 9 bases. This CDR3 contains 12 residues. The CDR3 loop is CSVAEVAYEQYF. In DNA, the CDR3 is TGCAGCGTTGCGGAGGTTGCCTACGAGCAGTACTTC.

J is TRBJ1-3 and V is TRBV9; D unclear. Germline assignment: CDR1 SGDLS and CDR2 YYNGEE. The CDR3 is 15 residues long. The V end lost 5 bases, the J end lost 0 bases, and 12 bases lay between the germline ends. Written as DNA, the CDR3 is TGTGCCAGCAGTGATGCAGGTTACTCTGGAAACACCATATATTTT. Protein: CASSDAGYSGNTIYF.

The chain uses TRBV7-9 and TRBJ1-6; 7 nucleotides match TRBD1. V shed 5 bases and J 7 bases; nucleotides not matched to a gene: 14. Germline loops: CDR1 SEHNR, CDR2 FQNEAQ (reference sequence). There are 17 residues in the CDR3. The CDR3 reads CASSDTGDGWVNSPLHF. The CDR3, as DNA: TGTGCCAGCAGCGATACAGGGGATGGGTGGGTCAATTCACCCCTCCACTTT.

V is TRBV7-2 and J is TRBJ2-1; D call uncertain. This CDR3 spans 15 amino acids. From germline, CDR1 is SGHTA and CDR2 FQGNSA. Trimming removed 0 bases at V and 5 bases at J, with 11 bases between. CDR3 sequence: CASSLAYSRDNEQFF. The DNA of the CDR3 is TGTGCCAGCAGCTTAGCCTATAGCAGAGACAATGAGCAGTTCTTC.